These 14 T cell receptor beta chains came from one sample sequenced in a study of blood T cell repertoires in COVID-19. Libraries were prepared by immunoSEQ multiplex PCR; TCRdb keeps only in-frame clonotypes and omits some of them. This sample has roughly 300,000 clones, with over 75% found just once. The sample comprised PBMCs or T cells enriched from blood (not recorded which). These receptors came from a woman in her 30s who had recovered from COVID-19.

The genes are TRBV7-9 and TRBJ1-2, with D possibly being TRBD1 (6 bases). The CDR3 contains 13 residues. CDR1 is SEHNR, CDR2 FQNEAQ, per germline (reference sequence). The V end was cut by 9 bases, the J end by 1 base, with 12 bases between. DNA for the CDR3: TGTGCCAGTTCCAGGGACAATAACTATGGCTACACCTTC. Amino acid sequence: CASSRDNNYGYTF.

This chain links TRBV13 with TRBJ2-5; D might be TRBD1 (6 bases). Germline-derived CDR1 and CDR2 are PRHDT and FYEKMQ (reference sequence). The CDR3 consists of 13 residues. The ends were cut back, 7 bases at V and 4 bases at J, with 13 bases in the middle. The CDR3 protein is CASTEGGGETQYF. Here the CDR3 DNA reads TGTGCCAGCACCGAAGGGGGTGGAGAGACCCAGTACTTC.

In this sample, this clone turned up once. The chain has TRBV4-1 and TRBJ2-7, with TRBD2 matching 10 bases. Germline CDR1 is MGHRA and CDR2 is YSYEKL. The CDR3 is 14 residues long. V dropped 4 bases and J dropped 1; count of bases not matched to a gene: 1. CDR3 sequence: CASSPLAGSYEQYF. In DNA form, the CDR3 reads TGCGCCAGCAGCCCACTAGCGGGATCCTACGAGCAGTACTTC.

The chain employs TRBV11-3 and TRBJ2-3; 12 positions match TRBD2. CDR1 and CDR2 (germline): SGHNT, YENEEA. There are 17 residues in the CDR3. V gave up 4 bases and J gave up 0 bases; unmatched junction bases: 5. CDR3 loop: CASSSGTSGSSTDTQYF. CDR3 sequence (DNA): TGTGCCAGCAGCTCCGGGACTAGCGGGTCTAGCACAGATACGCAGTATTTT.

This chain joins TRBV19 and TRBJ1-2, with a possible D match to TRBD1 (5 bases). Trimming took off 3 bases at V and 0 bases at J, with 14 bases between the two ends. The germline gives CDR1 LNHDA, CDR2 SQIVND (reference sequence). The CDR3 contains 16 residues. CDR3 coding DNA: TGTGCCAGTAGTATCATCACGGGGGGGGCTAACTATGGCTACACCTTC. Amino acid sequence: CASSIITGGANYGYTF.

V gene TRBV12-3 or TRBV12-4 combines with J gene TRBJ2-7; 11 nucleotides match TRBD1. The junction had 3 bases not matched to a gene; V was cut back by 7 bases and J by 4 bases. This CDR3 has 13 residues. This CDR3 is CASTGQGVYEQYF. The CDR3 region has the DNA TGTGCCAGCACGGGACAGGGGGTTTACGAGCAGTACTTC.

V is TRBV6-5 and J is TRBJ2-7; D is possibly TRBD2 (5 bases). CDR3 length: 13 amino acids. CDR1 and CDR2 (germline): MNHEY, SVGAGI. V dropped 6 bases and J dropped 6 bases, with 15 bases sitting between them. The CDR3 protein is CASSRGDISEQYF. CDR3 nucleotides: TGTGCCAGCAGCCGGGGAGATATCAGCGAGCAGTACTTC.

The V call is TRBV2, the J call TRBJ1-5; TRBD1 is a possible D gene (6 bases). Looked up from germline, CDR1 is SNHLY and CDR2 is FYNNEI. The CDR3 totals 14 residues. With 3 bases removed from V and 4 bases from J, the gap between germline ends came to 10 bases. The CDR3 DNA is TGTGCCAGCAGTGAGGGAGGGGGGAATCAGCCCCAGCATTTT. Translating it yields CASSEGGGNQPQHF.

This clone appeared once. This chain joins TRBV28 and TRBJ2-5, with D tentatively TRBD2 (7 bases). Germline values: CDR1 MDHEN, CDR2 SYDVKM. The V end was cut by 4 bases, the J end by 2 bases, with 14 bases between. The length of the CDR3 is 15 residues. In DNA form, the CDR3 reads TGTGCCAGCAGTTGGGCCGGGGGGCGGCAAGAGACCCAGTACTTC. Translated: CASSWAGGRQETQYF.

The chain joins TRBV14 to TRBJ2-1, with TRBD1 identical over 9 bases. V was pared by 0 bases and J by 4 bases, with 7 bases of the junction left unmatched. From germline, CDR1 is SGHDN and CDR2 FVKESK. The CDR3 spans 17 residues. CDR3 bases: TGTGCCAGCAGCCAAGATCGTGTGACAGGGGGATACAATGAGCAGTTCTTC. Translation: CASSQDRVTGGYNEQFF. Variable domain in full (rest from reference TRBV14 and TRBJ2-1): EAGVTQFPSHSVIEKGQTVTLRCDPISGHDNLYWYRRVMGKEIKFLLHFVKESKQDESGMPNNRFLAERTGGTYSTLKVQPAELEDSGVYFCASSQDRVTGGYNEQFFGPGTRLTVL.

V and J are TRBV5-1 and TRBJ2-2; 9 nucleotides agree with TRBD2. This CDR3 comprises 15 residues. Germline loops: CDR1 SGHRS, CDR2 YFSETQ. The junction had 7 bases not matched to a gene; V was cut back by 6 bases and J by 4 bases. The CDR3 DNA reads as TGCGCCAGCACAGTAGCGGGAGCTGGCACCGGGGAGCTGTTTTTT. It yields the protein CASTVAGAGTGELFF.

A single count supports this clone. This sequence joins TRBV7-9 and TRBJ1-5; D possibly corresponds to TRBD1 (6 bases). Per germline, CDR1 SEHNR and CDR2 FQNEAQ (reference sequence). The CDR3 is 14 residues long. V lost 5 bases and J lost 11, with 19 bases in between. The CDR3 spells CASSPGQIPWAQHF. The CDR3 DNA sequence: TGTGCCAGCAGCCCCGGACAGATTCCGTGGGCCCAGCATTTT.

The CDR3 DNA reads TGTGCCAGCAGCTCCGGGACTAGCGGGTTCTTC. Translated: CASSSGTSGFF. V usage is TRBV6-2 or TRBV6-3 and J usage is TRBJ2-1, with 11 positions matching TRBD2. The trim removed 6 bases at V and 15 bases at J, leaving 4 bases unmatched. Per the germline V gene, CDR1 is MNHEY and CDR2 is SVGEGT. The CDR3 consists of 11 residues.

This chain links TRBV7-2 with TRBJ2-7; D remains ambiguous. The V gene lost 3 bases and the J gene lost 0 bases, with 6 bases spanning the gap. The germline V gene has CDR1 SGHTA and CDR2 FQGNSA. CDR3 length: 13 residues. CDR3 in DNA: TGTGCCAGCAGCTTTCTAGACTCCTACGAGCAGTACTTC. Amino acids: CASSFLDSYEQYF.